This TCR beta chain derives from a study of T-cell reconstitution after alpha-beta-depleted transplantation in children. Study-level results: Some patients' high day-60 TCRbeta diversity was attributed to recipient cells surviving conditioning. T cells produced anew were the main source of T-cell counts and diversity one year after transplant.

This sample's TCRbeta library carried unique molecular identifier barcodes. TCRdb re-called the PCR reads through MiXCR, storing one row per CDR3 protein. The repertoire holds some 200,000 distinct CDR3 sequences, approximately 8.4% seen once, with 35% in the top ten. Germline V gene data show CDR1 as MGHDK and CDR2 as SYGVNS. The CDR3 length is 13 residues. Trimming removed 4 bases from V and 4 bases from J, with 7 bases in between. Ten or more counts support this clonotype. Its target is not known. This receptor was obtained from a male patient aged 2 to 10 who had a stem cell transplant for acute myeloid leukemia, so the T cells may come from the graft donor. The specimen was PBMCs, mostly from graft donor cells, collected 360 days after TCRalphabeta/CD19-depleted stem cell transplant. This rearrangement joins TRBV25-1 to TRBJ1-4; D remains unclear. The CDR3, as DNA: TGTGCCAGCAGTGCACGGAATAATGAAAAACTGTTTTTT. This gives the protein CASSARNNEKLFF.